What follows is one T cell receptor (beta chain) and its context. This clone was detected only a few times. Its antigen is unknown. No much larger clone exists at a distance of one base, and base qualities are not known. This entry is derived from a study of blood T cell repertoires in COVID-19 (dated by TCRdb to 2020 to 2021). In terms of the full investigation: Samples from collaborators originated in the United States, Italy and Spain and spanned both the acute and convalescent phases of COVID-19. The material from the prospective study consisted of cDNA or gDNA derived from T cells, B-cell-depleted T cells, or PBMCs. Subjects who had been exposed to COVID-19, were actively infected with it, or had recovered from it provided the deeply sampled blood TCRbeta repertoires that made up the dataset. The repertoires were released in a freely available public database intended as a resource for research on the immune response to SARS-CoV-2. The samples were drawn from the first 160 participants of the ongoing ImmuneRACE study and from more than 1,000 subjects provided by 6 global collaborators. The sample metadata nearly always contained a de-identified subject ID, COVID-19 status, age in years and sex. Where available, HLA class I and class II types were obtained from metadata supplied by the sample provider rather than from assay-based typing.

The CDR3 starts with the cysteine, ends with the phenylalanine, and has 16 residues. The CDR3 DNA has 48 bases and is translated from base 1. Trimming costs V 4 bases and J 0 bases, and their ends lie 15 bases apart. The germline V gene (reference sequence) gives CDR1 as SEHNR and CDR2 as FQNEAQ. The collaborating institutions used their own protocols to collect whole blood in K2EDTA tubes. For TCRbeta analysis, collaborator samples were shipped as frozen whole blood, as isolated PBMCs, or as DNA extracted from either sample type. The full study reports these points: The amount of clinical and demographic metadata varied by source and participant and was provided uncurated.

The immunoSEQ Assay, a bias-controlled multiplex PCR, was used to amplify TCRbeta CDR3 regions from genomic DNA. In the source study's methods: The number of nucleated cells in each sample was estimated from the amplification of reference gene primers within the assay. To quantify the absolute abundance of each unique TCRbeta CDR3 rearrangement, sequence reads were collapsed and filtered. For each sample, productive Simpson clonality was calculated as the square root of Simpson's diversity index across productive rearrangements. Imported from immuneACCESS, the table was reduced by TCRdb to in-frame sequences with V and J called. These copies leave out some clones; in studies compared against another copy, an unresolved V gene accounts for under half, and the cause of the remainder is not known. V and J calls plus clone size are reproduced from that table; the DNA served to infer D and trimming. This sample gives about 330,000 clones in total; around 89% of them show up just once. Approximately 4% of the sample belongs to the ten largest clones.

The specimen sequenced was peripheral blood. This TCR derives from a woman aged 45-65 years with active or convalescent COVID-19. Recombination linked TRBV7-9 to TRBJ1-1; 5 matching bases give a weak D call of TRBD1. The DNA is as follows: TGTGCCAGCAGCTCGAGTGGACAAGGGATGAACACTGAAGCTTTCTTT. Its amino acids are CASSSSGQGMNTEAFF.